Listed below are T cell receptor beta chains from one sample, sequenced in a study of T cells in Graves' hyperthyroidism and ophthalmopathy. TCRdb re-called the multiplex PCR reads with MiXCR, one entry per CDR3 protein. This table holds roughly 800,000 distinct CDR3 sequences, around 38% found once. Input material: blood. Receptors were obtained from a man aged 18 to 30 with Graves' hyperthyroidism. CDR3s leave out the opening cysteine and the closing phenylalanine or tryptophan. The order of the fields is CDR3 protein, J gene, V gene.

CDR3: ASSLAIRDDGYT
J: TRBJ1-2
V: TRBV7-9

CDR3: ASSQEPSAAEQY
J: TRBJ2-7
V: TRBV14

CDR3: ASSYGTNQPQH
J: TRBJ1-5
V: TRBV6-5

CDR3: ASRPGRAKLSGANVLT
J: TRBJ2-6
V: TRBV7-2

CDR3: ASSLSVPEYNSPLH
J: TRBJ1-6
V: TRBV5-1

CDR3: ASSRQGPNTEAL
J: TRBJ1-1
V: TRBV7-2

CDR3: SAPPAGGNSPLH
J: TRBJ1-6
V: TRBV20-1

CDR3: ASSRGQGGEDTEAF
J: TRBJ1-1
V: TRBV6-6

CDR3: ASSIWNTGELF
J: TRBJ2-2
V: TRBV19

CDR3: SVGWGGGSSYEQY
J: TRBJ2-7
V: TRBV29-1

CDR3: ASRATQNTGELF
J: TRBJ2-2
V: TRBV5-1

CDR3: ASSTRSPGELF
J: TRBJ2-2
V: TRBV9

CDR3: ASSQEFRRSNQPQH
J: TRBJ1-5
V: TRBV4-1

CDR3: ASGGDFNSNQPQH
J: TRBJ1-5
V: TRBV12-3/TRBV12-4

CDR3: ASSLGTGSPLH
J: TRBJ1-6
V: TRBV7-9

CDR3: ASSFGLRGTAETQY
J: TRBJ2-5
V: TRBV7-2

CDR3: ASSSIGTGRNQPQH
J: TRBJ1-5
V: TRBV12-3/TRBV12-4

CDR3: SAIGDRDTEAF
J: TRBJ1-1
V: TRBV20-1

CDR3: ASSRERAPEQY
J: TRBJ2-7
V: TRBV12-3/TRBV12-4

CDR3: ASSVIRGELF
J: TRBJ2-2
V: TRBV5-5

CDR3: SANRPDRASEETQY
J: TRBJ2-5
V: TRBV20-1

CDR3: ASSYRRETEAF
J: TRBJ1-1
V: TRBV6-5

CDR3: ATSDGEGTARGYT
J: TRBJ1-2
V: TRBV24-1

CDR3: AISETVMNTEAF
J: TRBJ1-1
V: TRBV10-3

CDR3: ASSEVTGRSDAF
J: TRBJ1-1
V: TRBV2

CDR3: ASSISAESYEQY
J: TRBJ2-7
V: TRBV19

CDR3: ASSRDSGELF
J: TRBJ2-2
V: TRBV2

CDR3: ASSPLGQGQPYEQY
J: TRBJ2-7
V: TRBV5-1

CDR3: SSTGRDSYEQY
J: TRBJ2-7
V: TRBV20-1

CDR3: ASSIGGTRAPLH
J: TRBJ1-6
V: TRBV19

CDR3: ASSLSTSGSSETQY
J: TRBJ2-5
V: TRBV5-1

CDR3: ASSWTGNEKLF
J: TRBJ1-4
V: TRBV11-2

CDR3: ASSSRQGYTEAF
J: TRBJ1-1
V: TRBV12-3/TRBV12-4

CDR3: ASSELRTKANYGYT
J: TRBJ1-2
V: TRBV10-2

CDR3: ASSFRDRGDYEQY
J: TRBJ2-7
V: TRBV7-2

CDR3: ASSSALRTRSSNEQY
J: TRBJ2-7
V: TRBV7-9

CDR3: ATSRGEQGLTGELF
J: TRBJ2-2
V: TRBV15

CDR3: ASSSLGLAEQY
J: TRBJ2-7
V: TRBV9

CDR3: SAHVGEGEQY
J: TRBJ2-7
V: TRBV20-1

CDR3: SVSVNRVEAF
J: TRBJ1-1
V: TRBV29-1

CDR3: ASNGQGTYGYT
J: TRBJ1-2
V: TRBV2

CDR3: ASSLGAEAF
J: TRBJ1-1
V: TRBV5-1

CDR3: ASSERGGANQPQH
J: TRBJ1-5
V: TRBV2

CDR3: ASRVQGDTEAF
J: TRBJ1-1
V: TRBV10-1

CDR3: ASSFTQGTPSGANVLT
J: TRBJ2-6
V: TRBV7-3

CDR3: SVDKGYQETQY
J: TRBJ2-5
V: TRBV29-1

CDR3: ATPRGREDTGELF
J: TRBJ2-2
V: TRBV19

CDR3: ASSFGAGGEEAF
J: TRBJ1-1
V: TRBV5-1

CDR3: ASSQDIGLYEQY
J: TRBJ2-7
V: TRBV4-3

CDR3: ASSPFKSSYNSPLH
J: TRBJ1-6
V: TRBV25-1

CDR3: ASSVESGESGNTIY
J: TRBJ1-3
V: TRBV9

CDR3: AISEGVGDQETQY
J: TRBJ2-5
V: TRBV10-3

CDR3: ASTRSRGGEKLF
J: TRBJ1-4
V: TRBV7-2